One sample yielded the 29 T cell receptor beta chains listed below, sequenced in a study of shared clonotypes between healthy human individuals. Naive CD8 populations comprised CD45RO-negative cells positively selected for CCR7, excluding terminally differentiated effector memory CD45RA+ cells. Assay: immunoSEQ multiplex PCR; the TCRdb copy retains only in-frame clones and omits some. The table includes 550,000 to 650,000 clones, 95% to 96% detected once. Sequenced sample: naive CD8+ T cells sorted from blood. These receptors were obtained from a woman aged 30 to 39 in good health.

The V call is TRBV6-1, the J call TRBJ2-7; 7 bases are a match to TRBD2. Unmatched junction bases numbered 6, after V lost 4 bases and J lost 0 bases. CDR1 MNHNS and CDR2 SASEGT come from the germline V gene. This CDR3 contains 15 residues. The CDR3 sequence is CASSGFSGSSYEQYF. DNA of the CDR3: TGTGCCAGCAGTGGGTTTAGCGGGTCCTCCTACGAGCAGTACTTC.

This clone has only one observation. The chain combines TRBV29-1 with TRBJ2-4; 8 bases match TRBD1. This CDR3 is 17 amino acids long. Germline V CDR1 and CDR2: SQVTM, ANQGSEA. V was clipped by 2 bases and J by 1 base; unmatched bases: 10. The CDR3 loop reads CSVENLDRAGAKNIQYF. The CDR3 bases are TGCAGCGTTGAAAATTTGGACAGGGCTGGGGCCAAAAACATTCAGTACTTC.

The CDR3 sequence is CASRGMGSGHSTDTQYF. The CDR3 DNA is TGCGCCAGCAGAGGGATGGGTAGCGGGCATAGCACAGATACGCAGTATTTT. The chain recombines TRBV4-1 with TRBJ2-3; 7 nucleotides align to TRBD2. V lost 6 bases and J lost 0; bases outside the gene matches: 12. Per germline, CDR1 MGHRA and CDR2 YSYEKL. CDR3 size: 17 residues.

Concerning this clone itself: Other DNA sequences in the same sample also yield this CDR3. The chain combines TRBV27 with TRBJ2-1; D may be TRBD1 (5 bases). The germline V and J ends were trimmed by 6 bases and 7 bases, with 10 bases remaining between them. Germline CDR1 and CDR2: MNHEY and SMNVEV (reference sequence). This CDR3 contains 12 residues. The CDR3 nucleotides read TGTGCCAGCAGCTTAAGGGGAAATGAGCAGTTCTTC. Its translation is CASSLRGNEQFF.

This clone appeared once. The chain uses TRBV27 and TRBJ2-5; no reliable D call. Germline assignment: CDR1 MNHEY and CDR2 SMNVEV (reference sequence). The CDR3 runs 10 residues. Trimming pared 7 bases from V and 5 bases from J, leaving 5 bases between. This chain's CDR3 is CASKPETQYF. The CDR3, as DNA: TGTGCCAGCAAACCCGAGACCCAGTACTTC.

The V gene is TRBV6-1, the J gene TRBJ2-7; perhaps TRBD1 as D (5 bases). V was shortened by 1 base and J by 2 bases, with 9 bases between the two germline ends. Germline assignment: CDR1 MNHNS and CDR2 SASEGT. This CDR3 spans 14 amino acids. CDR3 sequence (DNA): TGTGCCAGCAGTGAAGGTGACAGTACCTACGAGCAGTACTTC. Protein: CASSEGDSTYEQYF.

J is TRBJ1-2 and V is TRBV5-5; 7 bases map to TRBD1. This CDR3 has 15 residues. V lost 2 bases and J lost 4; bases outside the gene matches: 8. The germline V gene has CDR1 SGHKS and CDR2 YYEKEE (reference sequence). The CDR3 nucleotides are TGTGCCAGCAGCTTAGGGGGCCAAGGCGGCTATGGCTACACCTTC. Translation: CASSLGGQGGYGYTF. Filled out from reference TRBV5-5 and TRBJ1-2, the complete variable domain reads DAGVTQSPTHLIKTRGQQVTLRCSPISGHKSVSWYQQVLGQGPQFIFQYYEKEERGRGNFPDRFSARQFPNYSSELNVNALLLGDSALYLCASSLGGQGGYGYTFGSGTRLTVV.

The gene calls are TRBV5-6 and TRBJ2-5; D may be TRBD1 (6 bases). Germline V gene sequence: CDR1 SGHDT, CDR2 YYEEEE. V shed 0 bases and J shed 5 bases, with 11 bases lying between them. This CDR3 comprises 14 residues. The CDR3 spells CASSLGQGMETQYF. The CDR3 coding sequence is TGTGCCAGCAGCTTGGGCCAGGGGATGGAGACCCAGTACTTC.

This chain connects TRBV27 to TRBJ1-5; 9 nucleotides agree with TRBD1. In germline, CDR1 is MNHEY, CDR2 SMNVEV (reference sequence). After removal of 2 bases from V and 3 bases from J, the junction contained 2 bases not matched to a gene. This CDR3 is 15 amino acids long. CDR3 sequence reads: CASSLGTGNNQPQHF. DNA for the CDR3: TGTGCCAGCAGTTTAGGGACAGGGAACAATCAGCCCCAGCATTTT.

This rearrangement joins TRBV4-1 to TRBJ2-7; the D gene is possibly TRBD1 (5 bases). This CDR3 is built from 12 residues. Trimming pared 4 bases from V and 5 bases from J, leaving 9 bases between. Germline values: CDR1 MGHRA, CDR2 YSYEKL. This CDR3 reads CASSPGHDEQYF. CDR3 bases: TGCGCCAGCAGCCCCGGACACGACGAGCAGTACTTC.

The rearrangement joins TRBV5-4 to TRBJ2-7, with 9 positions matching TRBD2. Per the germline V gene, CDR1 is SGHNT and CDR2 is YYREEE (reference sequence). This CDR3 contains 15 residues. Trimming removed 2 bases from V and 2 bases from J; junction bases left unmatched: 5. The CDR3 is CASSFRTSAPYEQYF. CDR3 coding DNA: TGTGCCAGCAGCTTCCGGACTAGCGCACCCTACGAGCAGTACTTC.

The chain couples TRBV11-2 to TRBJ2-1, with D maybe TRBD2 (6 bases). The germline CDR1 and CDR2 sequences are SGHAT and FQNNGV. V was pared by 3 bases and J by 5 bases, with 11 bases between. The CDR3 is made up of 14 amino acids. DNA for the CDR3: TGTGCCAGCAGCTTCCGGAGGGGAAACAATGAGCAGTTCTTC. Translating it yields CASSFRRGNNEQFF.

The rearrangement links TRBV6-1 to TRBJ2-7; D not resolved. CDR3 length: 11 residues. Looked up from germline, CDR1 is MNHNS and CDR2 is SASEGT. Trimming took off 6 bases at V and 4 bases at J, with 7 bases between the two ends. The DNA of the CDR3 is TGTGCCAGCAGCCACCTATACGAGCAGTACTTC. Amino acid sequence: CASSHLYEQYF.

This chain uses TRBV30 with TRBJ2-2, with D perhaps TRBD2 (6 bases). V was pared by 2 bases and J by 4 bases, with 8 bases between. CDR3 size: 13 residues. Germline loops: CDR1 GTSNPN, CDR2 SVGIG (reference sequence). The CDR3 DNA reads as TGTGCCTGGAGTATGGGGGGCACCGGGGAGCTGTTTTTT. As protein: CAWSMGGTGELFF.

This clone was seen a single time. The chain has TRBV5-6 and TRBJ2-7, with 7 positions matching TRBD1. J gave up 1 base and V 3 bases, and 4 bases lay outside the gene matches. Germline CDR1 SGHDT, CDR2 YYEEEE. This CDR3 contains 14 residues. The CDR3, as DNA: TGTGCCAGCAGCTCCTCAGGGGGATCCTACGAGCAGTACTTC. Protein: CASSSSGGSYEQYF.

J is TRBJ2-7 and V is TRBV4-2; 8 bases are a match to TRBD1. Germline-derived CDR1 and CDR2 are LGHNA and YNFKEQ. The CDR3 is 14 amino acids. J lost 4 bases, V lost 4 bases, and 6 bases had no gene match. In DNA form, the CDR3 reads TGTGCCAGCAGCCGCTGGACAGGGCGGTACGAGCAGTACTTC. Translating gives CASSRWTGRYEQYF.

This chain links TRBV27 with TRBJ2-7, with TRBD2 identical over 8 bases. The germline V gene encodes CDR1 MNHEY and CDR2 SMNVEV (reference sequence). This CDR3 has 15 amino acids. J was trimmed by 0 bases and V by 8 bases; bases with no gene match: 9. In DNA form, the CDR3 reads TGTGCCAGCGGACCGAGCGGGAGATCCTCCTACGAGCAGTACTTC. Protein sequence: CASGPSGRSSYEQYF.

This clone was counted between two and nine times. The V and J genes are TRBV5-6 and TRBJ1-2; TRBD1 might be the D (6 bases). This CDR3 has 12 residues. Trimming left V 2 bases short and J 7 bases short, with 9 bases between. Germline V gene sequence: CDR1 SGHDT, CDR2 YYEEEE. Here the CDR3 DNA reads TGTGCCAGCAGCTTACAGGGCGCTGGCTACACCTTC. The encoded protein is CASSLQGAGYTF.

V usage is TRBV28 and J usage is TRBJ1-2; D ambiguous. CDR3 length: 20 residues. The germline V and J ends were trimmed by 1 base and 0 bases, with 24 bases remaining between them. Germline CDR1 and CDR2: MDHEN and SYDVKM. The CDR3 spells CASSLLSWRHKADANYGYTF. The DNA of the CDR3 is TGTGCCAGCAGTTTATTATCATGGAGGCACAAGGCTGACGCTAACTATGGCTACACCTTC.

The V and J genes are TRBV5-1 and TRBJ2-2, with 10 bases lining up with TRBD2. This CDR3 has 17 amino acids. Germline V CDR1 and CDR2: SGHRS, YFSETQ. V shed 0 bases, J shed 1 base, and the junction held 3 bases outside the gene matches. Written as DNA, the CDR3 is TGCGCCAGCAGCTTGGTTCTAGCGGGAGAGAACACCGGGGAGCTGTTTTTT. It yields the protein CASSLVLAGENTGELFF.

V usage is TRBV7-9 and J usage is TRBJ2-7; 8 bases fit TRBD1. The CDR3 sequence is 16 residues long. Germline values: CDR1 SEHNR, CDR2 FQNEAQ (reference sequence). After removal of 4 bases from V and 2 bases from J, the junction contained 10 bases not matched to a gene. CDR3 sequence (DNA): TGTGCCAGCAGCTCGTGGACAGGGCGTCGAACCTACGAGCAGTACTTC. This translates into CASSSWTGRRTYEQYF.

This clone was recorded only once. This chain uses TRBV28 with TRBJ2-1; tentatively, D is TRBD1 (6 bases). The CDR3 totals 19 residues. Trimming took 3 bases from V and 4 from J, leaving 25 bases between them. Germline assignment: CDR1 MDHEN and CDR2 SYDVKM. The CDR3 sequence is CASSFSRTVPRDKYNEQFF. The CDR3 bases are TGTGCCAGCAGTTTTTCCCGGACAGTACCCCGAGACAAATACAATGAGCAGTTCTTC.

CDR3 DNA: TGTGCCAGCAGCGAGCTCACAGATACGCAGTATTTT. This translates into CASSELTDTQYF. This chain joins TRBV5-4 and TRBJ2-3; D gene unclear. The CDR3 extends over 12 amino acids. V shed 4 bases and J shed 2 bases, with 5 bases lying between them. Per germline, CDR1 SGHNT and CDR2 YYREEE (reference sequence). The whole variable domain, filled in from reference TRBV5-4 and TRBJ2-3, reads ETGVTQSPTHLIKTRGQQVTLRCSSQSGHNTVSWYQQALGQGPQFIFQYYREEENGRGNFPPRFSGLQFPNYSSELNVNALELDDSALYLCASSELTDTQYFGPGTRLTVL.

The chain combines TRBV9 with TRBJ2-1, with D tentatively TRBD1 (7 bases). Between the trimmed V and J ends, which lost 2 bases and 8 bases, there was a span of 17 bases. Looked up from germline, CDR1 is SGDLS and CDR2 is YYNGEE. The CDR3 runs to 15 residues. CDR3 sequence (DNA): TGTGCCAGCAGCGTTGGAGGGGGCGATATCGATGAGCAGTTCTTC. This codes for CASSVGGGDIDEQFF.

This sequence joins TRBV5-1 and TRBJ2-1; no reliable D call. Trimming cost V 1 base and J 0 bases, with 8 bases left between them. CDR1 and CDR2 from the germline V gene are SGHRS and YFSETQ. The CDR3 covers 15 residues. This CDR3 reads CASSLLPSSYNEQFF. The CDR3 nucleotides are TGCGCCAGCAGCTTGCTTCCGAGCTCCTACAATGAGCAGTTCTTC.

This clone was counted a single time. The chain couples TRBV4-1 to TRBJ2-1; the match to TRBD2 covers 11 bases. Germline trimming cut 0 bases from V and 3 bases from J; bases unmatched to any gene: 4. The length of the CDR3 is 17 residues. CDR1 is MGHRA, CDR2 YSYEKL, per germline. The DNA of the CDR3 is TGCGCCAGCAGCCAAGATGCGGGACTAGCGGTCTACAATGAGCAGTTCTTC. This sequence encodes CASSQDAGLAVYNEQFF.

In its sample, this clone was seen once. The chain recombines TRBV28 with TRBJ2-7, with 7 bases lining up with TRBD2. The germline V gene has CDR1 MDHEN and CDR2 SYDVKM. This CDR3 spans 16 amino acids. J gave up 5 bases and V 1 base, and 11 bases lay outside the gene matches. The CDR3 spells CASSLFVRETNDEQYF. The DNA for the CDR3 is TGTGCCAGCAGTTTATTCGTGCGGGAGACCAACGACGAGCAGTACTTC.

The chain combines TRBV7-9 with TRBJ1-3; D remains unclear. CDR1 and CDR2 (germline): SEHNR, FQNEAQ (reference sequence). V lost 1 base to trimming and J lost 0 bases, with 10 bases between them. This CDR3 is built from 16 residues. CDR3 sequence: CASSLGQVPSGNTIYF. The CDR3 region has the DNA TGTGCCAGCAGCTTAGGACAAGTTCCCTCTGGAAACACCATATATTTT.

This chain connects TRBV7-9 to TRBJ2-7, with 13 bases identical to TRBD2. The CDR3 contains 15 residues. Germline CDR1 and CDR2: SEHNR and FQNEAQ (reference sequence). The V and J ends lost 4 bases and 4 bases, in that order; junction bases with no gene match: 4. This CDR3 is CASSYGLAGVYEQYF. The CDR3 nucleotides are TGTGCCAGCAGCTACGGACTAGCGGGAGTTTACGAGCAGTACTTC.